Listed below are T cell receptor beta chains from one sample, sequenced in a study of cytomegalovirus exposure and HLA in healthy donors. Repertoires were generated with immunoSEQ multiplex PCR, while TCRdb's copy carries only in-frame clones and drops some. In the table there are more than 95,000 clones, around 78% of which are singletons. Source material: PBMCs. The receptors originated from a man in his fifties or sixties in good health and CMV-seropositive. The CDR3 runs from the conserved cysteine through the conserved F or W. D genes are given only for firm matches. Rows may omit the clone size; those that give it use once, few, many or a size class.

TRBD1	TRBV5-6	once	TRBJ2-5	TGTGCCAGCAGCTTAGGGGGACAGGGCGAAGAGACCCAGTACTTC	CASSLGGQGEETQYF
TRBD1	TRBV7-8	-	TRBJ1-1	TGTGCCAGCAGCTTAGGGGGGACAGTTGTGGTAGGCACTGAAGCTTTCTTT	CASSLGGTVVVGTEAFF
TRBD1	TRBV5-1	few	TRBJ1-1	TGCGCCAGCAGCCGGGGACAGCGAACTGAAGCTTTCTTT	CASSRGQRTEAFF
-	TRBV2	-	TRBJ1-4	TGTGCCAGCAGGGGGCGGCGGACTAATGAAAAACTGTTTTTT	CASRGRRTNEKLFF
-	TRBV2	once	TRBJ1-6	TGTGCCAGCAGTGACGAGGGCCATTCACCCCTCCACTTT	CASSDEGHSPLHF
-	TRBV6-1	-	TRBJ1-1	TGTGCCAGCAGTGGGCAGTTAAACACTGAAGCTTTCTTT	CASSGQLNTEAFF
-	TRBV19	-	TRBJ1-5	TGTGCCAGTAGTACCAGGGGAAATCAGCCCCAGCATTTT	CASSTRGNQPQHF
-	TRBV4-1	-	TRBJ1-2	TGCGCCAGCAGCCAACCGACAGGAAACTATGGCTACACCTTC	CASSQPTGNYGYTF
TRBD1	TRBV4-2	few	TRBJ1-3	TGTGCCAGCAGCCAAGATACGGGGGGGAGACAGGGCGGAAACACCATATATTTT	CASSQDTGGRQGGNTIYF
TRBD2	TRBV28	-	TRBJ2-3	TGTGCCAGCAGTCGTCCAGCGGGAGACACAGATACGCAGTATTTT	CASSRPAGDTDTQYF
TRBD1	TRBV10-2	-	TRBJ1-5	TGCGCCAGCATGCCGGGACAGCTTAGCAATCAGCCCCAGCATTTT	CASMPGQLSNQPQHF
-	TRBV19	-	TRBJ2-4	TGTGCCAGTAGTATCCAGGGTGGAAACATTCAGTACTTC	CASSIQGGNIQYF
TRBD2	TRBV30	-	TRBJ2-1	TGTGCCTGGAGTGGGGGTGCTAGCGGGGGGGCCGGTGAGCAGTTCTTC	CAWSGGASGGAGEQFF
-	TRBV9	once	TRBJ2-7	TGTGCCAGCAGCGTAGACTTAAGCTCCTACGAGCAGTACTTC	CASSVDLSSYEQYF
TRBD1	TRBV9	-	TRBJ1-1	TGTGCCAGCAGCGGGACAGGGGGCGACGCTGAAGCTTTCTTT	CASSGTGGDAEAFF
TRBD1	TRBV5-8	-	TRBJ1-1	TGTGCCAGCAGCAAGGACAGGGGGCAGGGCACTGAAGCTTTCTTT	CASSKDRGQGTEAFF
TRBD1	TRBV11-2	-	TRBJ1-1	TGTGCCAGCAGCCCCCCTAGACAGGGGTGGACTGAAGCTTTCTTT	CASSPPRQGWTEAFF
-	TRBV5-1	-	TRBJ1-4	TGCGCCAGCAGCTTGACAGCCGCTAATGAAAAACTGTTTTTT	CASSLTAANEKLFF
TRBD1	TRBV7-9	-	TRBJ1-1	TGTGCCAGCAGGAGACAGGGCACTGAAGCTTTCTTT	CASRRQGTEAFF
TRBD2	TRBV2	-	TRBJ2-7	TGTGCCAGCTTGGGACTAGCGGGGGGTGAGCAGTACTTC	CASLGLAGGEQYF
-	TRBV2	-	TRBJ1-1	TGTGCCAGCAGTGTCGGGGATTACGCTAACACTGAAGCTTTCTTT	CASSVGDYANTEAFF
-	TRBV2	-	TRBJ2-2	TGTGCCAGCAGTGAAATAGCGGCGGCGGCCGGGGAGCTGTTTTTT	CASSEIAAAAGELFF
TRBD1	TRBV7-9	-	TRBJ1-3	TGTGCCAGCAGCACGCGTCCGGGACAGCGAACCTCTGGAAACACCATATATTTT	CASSTRPGQRTSGNTIYF
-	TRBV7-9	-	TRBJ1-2	TGTGCCAGCAGCTTTTATTCTGGACAGACTGATGGCTACACCTTC	CASSFYSGQTDGYTF
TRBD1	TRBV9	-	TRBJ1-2	TGTGCCAGCAGCGTCACAGGGGGAGACTATGGCTACACCTTC	CASSVTGGDYGYTF
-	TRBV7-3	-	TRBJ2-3	TGTGCCAGCAGCTCGTCGGGTTTGCGCACAGATACGCAGTATTTT	CASSSSGLRTDTQYF
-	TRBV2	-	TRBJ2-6	TGTGCCAACAGCCGCTCTGGGGCCAACGTCCTGACTTTC	CANSRSGANVLTF
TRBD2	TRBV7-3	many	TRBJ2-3	TGTGCCAGCAGCCAGGGACTAGCGGGAGATACGCAGTATTTT	CASSQGLAGDTQYF
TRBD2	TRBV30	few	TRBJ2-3	TGTGCCTGGAGTCGAACTAGCGGGGGTGATACGCAGTATTTT	CAWSRTSGGDTQYF
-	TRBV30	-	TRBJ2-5	TGTGCCTGGAGTGGGACATTCCAAGAGACCCAGTACTTC	CAWSGTFQETQYF
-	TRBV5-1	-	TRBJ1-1	TGCGCCAGCAGTTACCGTACAGGGCGCATGAACACTGAATCTTTCTTT	CASSYRTGRMNTESFF
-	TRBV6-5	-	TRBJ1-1	TGTGCCAGCAGTGAAAGCGGGGCCGAGACTGAAGCTTTCTTT	CASSESGAETEAFF